This entry lists 7 T cell receptor beta chains sequenced from one sample in a study of spatial heterogeneity in lung cancer. The time point denotes: sample taken at primary tumor resection. The input material, whole RNA from tumor, nontumor lung or frozen PBMC, was sequenced unsorted. TCRdb passed the 5' RACE reads through MiXCR, listing each CDR3 protein once. The sample records around 4,000 distinct CDR3 sequences, about 22% being singletons. The starting material was normal lung tissue next to the tumor, obtained at surgery. All receptors derive from a female donor with early-stage non-small cell lung cancer.

This clonotype was counted a few times. Since the library was made to target alpha chains, this beta chain is a stray read and its abundance is not meaningful. The gene calls are TRBV29-1 and TRBJ1-1; a weak D match, TRBD1 (5 bases). In germline, CDR1 is SQVTM, CDR2 ANQGSEA. The CDR3 runs to 12 residues. This CDR3 is CGAGDRNTEAFF. Here the CDR3 DNA reads TGCGGTGCTGGGGACCGAAACACTGAAGCTTTCTTT.

This clonotype is medium-sized by share. Within a library made for alpha chains, this beta chain is off target, and its count is uninformative. The chain is built from TRBV7-2 and TRBJ2-2, with D hard to call. Trimming took off 3 bases at V and 8 bases at J, with 7 bases between the two ends. The CDR3 is 12 amino acids. In germline, CDR1 is SGHTA, CDR2 FQGNSA. CDR3 DNA: TGTGCCAGCAGCTTTGCGAGGGGGGAGCTGTTTTTT. Translation: CASSFARGELFF.

This clonotype qualifies as large (0.1 to 1%). Little can be read into the size of this beta chain, an off-target read in a library designed for alpha chains. The chain joins TRBV5-1 to TRBJ2-5, with 7 bases fitting TRBD2. CDR1 is SGHRS, CDR2 YFSETQ, per germline. CDR3 length: 15 amino acids. Germline trimming cut 3 bases from V and 4 bases from J; bases unmatched to any gene: 9. The CDR3 loop is CASSSQRGPAETQYF. The DNA of the CDR3 is TGCGCCAGCAGCTCGCAGCGGGGCCCGGCAGAGACCCAGTACTTC.

In its sample, this clonotype ranks as medium-sized. This beta chain lies outside the target of a library built for alpha chains; its clone size means little. This rearrangement joins TRBV7-7 to TRBJ1-1; maybe TRBD1 (6 bases). V shed 5 bases and J shed 2 bases, with 18 bases lying between them. The CDR3 consists of 16 residues. Germline V lookup: CDR1 SSHAT, CDR2 FNYEAQ (reference sequence). The CDR3 sequence is CASSRRRRTANTEAFF. DNA of the CDR3: TGTGCCAGCAGCCGACGTCGGAGGACAGCTAACACTGAAGCTTTCTTT.

About this clonotype itself: Because this beta chain is a stray read in a library intended to capture alpha chains, its abundance should not be given much weight. This chain links TRBV7-6 with TRBJ2-7, with D possibly being TRBD1 (5 bases). The germline CDR1 and CDR2 sequences are SGHVS and FNYEAQ. V was cut by 0 bases and J by 6 bases, with 9 bases left in between. This CDR3 has 13 residues. The CDR3 sequence: CASSLAQGTEQYF. CDR3 DNA: TGTGCCAGCAGCTTAGCCCAGGGAACCGAGCAGTACTTC.

This clonotype is termed medium-sized. This beta chain lies outside the target of a library built for alpha chains; its clone size means little. The chain uses TRBV2 and TRBJ2-7, with TRBD2 matching over 7 bases. Germline lookup yields CDR1 SNHLY and CDR2 FYNNEI. The CDR3 covers 15 residues. V was pared by 2 bases and J by 3 bases, with 7 bases of the junction left unmatched. The CDR3 region is CASSESLAERYEQYF. DNA for the CDR3: TGTGCCAGCAGTGAAAGCCTAGCGGAACGCTACGAGCAGTACTTC.

This clonotype was seen repeatedly, ten times or more. The size of this beta chain means little, since it is a stray read in a library made for alpha chains. This chain uses TRBV29-1 with TRBJ2-5, with D perhaps matching TRBD2 (6 bases). Germline assignment: CDR1 SQVTM and CDR2 ANQGSEA. The CDR3 has 14 residues. Trimming removed 7 bases at V and 5 bases at J, with 20 bases between. The CDR3 protein is CSADWRGLRETQYF. The CDR3 DNA is TGCAGCGCCGATTGGAGGGGTTTGCGGGAGACCCAGTACTTC.